Following are 8 T cell receptor beta chains from one sample sequenced in a study of T cells after posttransplantation cyclophosphamide. Control samples came 1 year after myeloablative marrow transplants with methotrexate plus calcineurin inhibitor. The table came from immunoSEQ multiplex PCR; TCRdb's copy has only in-frame clones and leaves some out. This sample has 15,000 to 19,000 clones, with more than 70% found just once. Sequenced material: PBMCs, taken 371 days after allogeneic stem cell transplant with calcineurin inhibitor and methotrexate. All receptors come from a male patient younger than 30 who received an allogeneic stem cell transplant from a related donor, was CMV-positive, and had no GVHD. Some T cells could come from the graft donor.

A few counts support this clone. The chain is built from TRBV28 and TRBJ2-2; D possibly corresponds to TRBD2 (6 bases). CDR1 MDHEN and CDR2 SYDVKM come from the germline V gene. Trimming removed 7 bases from V and 6 bases from J, with 18 bases in between. The CDR3 sequence is 15 residues long. The CDR3 loop is CASTSGAGEAGELFF. The CDR3 coding sequence is TGTGCCAGCACCTCCGGGGCCGGGGAGGCCGGGGAGCTGTTTTTT. The full variable domain, with the rest looked up from reference TRBV28 and TRBJ2-2, is DVKVTQSSRYLVKRTGEKVFLECVQDMDHENMFWYRQDPGLGLRLIYFSYDVKMKEKGDIPEGYSVSREKKERFSLILESASTNQTSMYLCASTSGAGEAGELFFGEGSRLTVL.

Here the CDR3 DNA reads TGTGCCAGCAGCTTAGAAGCTTTCTACGAGCAGTACTTC. Its translation: CASSLEAFYEQYF. V usage is TRBV11-1 and J usage is TRBJ2-7; D call uncertain. Trimming took off 1 base at V and 3 bases at J, with 7 bases between the two ends. CDR1 and CDR2 (germline): SGHAT, FQDESV (reference sequence). This CDR3 has 13 residues.

The chain carries TRBV9 and TRBJ2-7; 8 bases are a match to TRBD2. Trimming cost V 4 bases and J 5 bases; bases outside gene matches: 8. The CDR3 consists of 14 residues. Germline CDR1 and CDR2: SGDLS and YYNGEE. This chain's CDR3 is CASSPRPGGDEQYF. Here the CDR3 DNA reads TGTGCCAGCAGCCCCCGACCCGGGGGGGACGAGCAGTACTTC.

This chain connects TRBV7-6 to TRBJ2-3; 8 bases agree with TRBD1. This CDR3 has 15 amino acids. Germline CDR1 SGHVS, CDR2 FNYEAQ. The V and J ends lost 0 bases and 3 bases, in that order; junction bases with no gene match: 2. The CDR3 here is CASSLADRETDTQYF. The CDR3 nucleotides are TGTGCCAGCAGCTTAGCGGACAGGGAGACAGATACGCAGTATTTT.

This clone was recorded a few times. The V gene is TRBV18, the J gene TRBJ1-3; the D gene is possibly TRBD1 (5 bases). CDR1 and CDR2 (germline): KGHSH, LQKENI. The CDR3 length is 15 residues. Between the trimmed V and J ends, which lost 4 bases and 0 bases, there was a span of 10 bases. Here the CDR3 reads CASSQQVHSGNTIYF. CDR3 DNA sequence: TGTGCCAGCTCACAACAGGTCCACTCTGGAAACACCATATATTTT.

The chain has TRBV7-9 and TRBJ2-7, with 9 bases fitting TRBD2. J lost 2 bases, V lost 7 bases, and 6 bases had no gene match. Germline CDR1 is SEHNR and CDR2 is FQNEAQ (reference sequence). This CDR3 has 14 amino acids. CDR3 protein: CASNDPSGTYEQYF. The CDR3 DNA sequence: TGTGCCAGCAACGATCCTAGCGGGACCTACGAGCAGTACTTC.

The J gene is TRBJ1-2, the V gene TRBV29-1, with D perhaps matching TRBD1 (5 bases). This CDR3 contains 12 residues. Deletions cut 6 bases from V and 4 bases from J, with 12 bases between. Per germline, CDR1 SQVTM and CDR2 ANQGSEA. The DNA of the CDR3 is TGCAGCGTAAGACAGAACCGCTATGGCTACACCTTC. It translates to CSVRQNRYGYTF. The variable domain in full, completed from reference TRBV29-1 and TRBJ1-2, reads SAVISQKPSRDICQRGTSLTIQCQVDSQVTMMFWYRQQPGQSLTLIATANQGSEATYESGFVIDKFPISRPNLTFSTLTVSNMSPEDSSIYLCSVRQNRYGYTFGSGTRLTVV.

The count of this clone is one. The V call is TRBV9, the J call TRBJ1-1, with TRBD1 matching 7 bases. In germline, CDR1 is SGDLS, CDR2 YYNGEE. Unmatched junction bases numbered 5, after V lost 0 bases and J lost 0 bases. CDR3 length: 16 amino acids. CDR3 protein: CASSVGGDRLNTEAFF. The CDR3 DNA reads TGTGCCAGCAGCGTAGGAGGGGACAGATTGAACACTGAAGCTTTCTTT. Filled out from reference TRBV9 and TRBJ1-1, the complete variable domain reads DSGVTQTPKHLITATGQRVTLRCSPRSGDLSVYWYQQSLDQGLQFLIQYYNGEERAKGNILERFSAQQFPDLHSELNLSSLELGDSALYFCASSVGGDRLNTEAFFGQGTRLTVV.